Listed here are 10 T cell receptor beta chains from one sample, sequenced in a study of cytomegalovirus exposure and HLA in healthy donors. The PCR made use of 60 Vbeta and 13 Jbeta primers. Sequencing was performed with immunoSEQ multiplex PCR; in TCRdb, only in-frame clones are kept and a portion is missing. The sample has about 94,000 clones; about 76% are singletons. The specimen was PBMCs. The source is a man between 40 and 49 years old in good health and CMV-seropositive.

The chain joins TRBV9 to TRBJ2-2; 7 bases fit TRBD2. Germline V CDR1 and CDR2: SGDLS, YYNGEE. The ends lost 4 bases at V and 3 bases at J; junction bases unmatched: 6. CDR3 length: 15 amino acids. CDR3 loop: CASSPGGGDTGELFF. CDR3 bases: TGTGCCAGCAGCCCCGGCGGGGGAGACACCGGGGAGCTGTTTTTT.

This rearrangement joins TRBV29-1 to TRBJ2-7, with D hard to call. Germline CDR1 reads SQVTM; CDR2 reads ANQGSEA. The CDR3 runs 14 residues. V was trimmed by 4 bases and J by 2 bases, leaving 15 bases between them. The CDR3 nucleotides are TGCAGCGTTGCAAAAGCTATACCTCCCTACGAGCAGTACTTC. Translated: CSVAKAIPPYEQYF.

This chain connects TRBV2 to TRBJ1-4, with a tentative D call TRBD1 (5 bases). Trimming stripped 7 bases from V and 8 bases from J, with 11 bases between. The germline gives CDR1 SNHLY, CDR2 FYNNEI. This CDR3 has 12 amino acids. CDR3 nucleotide sequence: TGTGCCAGCAATATGGGGGGGGAAAAACTGTTTTTT. As protein: CASNMGGEKLFF.

This clone has only a few counts. V usage is TRBV6-4 and J usage is TRBJ2-2; D might be TRBD1 (6 bases). V lost 4 bases and J 2 bases, leaving 8 bases between the germline ends. Germline V gene data show CDR1 as MRHNA and CDR2 as SNTAGT. CDR3 length equals 14 residues. The CDR3 loop reads CASSAGVNTGELFF. The CDR3 DNA reads as TGTGCCAGCAGTGCAGGGGTCAACACCGGGGAGCTGTTTTTT.

The gene calls are TRBV18 and TRBJ1-1; D may be TRBD1 (5 bases). Trimming removed 3 bases from V and 3 bases from J, with 8 bases in between. The CDR3 is 13 residues long. CDR1 is KGHSH, CDR2 LQKENI, per germline. The CDR3 coding sequence is TGTGCCAGCTCACCCAGGGTAGACACTGAAGCTTTCTTT. Translated, it gives CASSPRVDTEAFF.

The V gene is TRBV18, the J gene TRBJ1-1, with 8 nucleotides matching TRBD1. V gave up 6 bases and J gave up 11 bases; unmatched junction bases: 11. CDR1 KGHSH and CDR2 LQKENI come from the germline V gene. The CDR3 is 13 residues long. The CDR3 is CASSPSTQGAAFF. In DNA, the CDR3 is TGTGCCAGCTCGCCCTCCACTCAGGGGGCGGCTTTCTTT.

The rearrangement joins TRBV18 to TRBJ1-2; the D gene is possibly TRBD1 (5 bases). Germline CDR1 is KGHSH and CDR2 is LQKENI. The CDR3 runs to 13 residues. With 6 bases removed from V and 8 bases from J, the gap between germline ends came to 16 bases. For the CDR3, the DNA is TGTGCCAGCTCCACCATCAGGGAGGGCGGCTACACCTTC. Its protein is CASSTIREGGYTF.

The chain employs TRBV7-3 and TRBJ1-2, with D unclear. Trimming took off 2 bases at V and 8 bases at J, with 12 bases between the two ends. CDR3 length: 13 residues. The germline V gene has CDR1 SGHTA and CDR2 FQGTGA. CDR3 sequence: CASSLGPPAGYTF. The CDR3 bases are TGTGCCAGCAGCTTAGGGCCGCCTGCCGGCTACACCTTC.

The chain recombines TRBV15 with TRBJ1-1, with D perhaps matching TRBD1 (6 bases). This CDR3 has 17 residues. Germline V gene lookup returns CDR1 LNHNV and CDR2 YYDKDF (reference sequence). V was trimmed by 3 bases and J by 0 bases, leaving 17 bases between them. CDR3 protein: CATSSGTLGQLNTEAFF. In DNA form, the CDR3 reads TGTGCCACCAGCAGTGGAACGCTGGGACAATTGAACACTGAAGCTTTCTTT.

The chain combines TRBV4-1 with TRBJ2-7, with D unresolved. V gave up 1 base and J gave up 0 bases, with 7 bases separating them. This CDR3 is built from 14 residues. Germline assignment: CDR1 MGHRA and CDR2 YSYEKL. This CDR3 reads CASSQVAPSYEQYF. CDR3 DNA: TGCGCCAGCAGCCAAGTAGCACCCTCCTACGAGCAGTACTTC.